This T cell receptor (beta chain) appears in the sequencing data of a study of blood T cell repertoires in COVID-19 (dated by TCRdb to 2020 to 2022). Some background on the complete study: Samples from collaborators originated in the United States, Italy and Spain and spanned both the acute and convalescent phases of COVID-19. The repertoires were made available in a free public database intended to serve as a resource for research on the immune response to SARS-CoV-2. Where HLA class I and class II types were available, the types were taken from metadata supplied by the sample provider, not from assay-based typing. Samples were obtained from the ongoing ImmuneRACE study (first 160 participants) and from 1,200 or so subjects provided by 6 global collaborators. The prospective study material was composed of cDNA or gDNA derived from T cells, B-cell-depleted T cells, or PBMCs. Deeply sampled blood TCRbeta repertoires from subjects exposed to, actively infected with, or recovered from COVID-19 were included in the dataset. Nearly every sample came with metadata listing a de-identified subject ID, COVID-19 status, age in years and sex.

The immunoSEQ Assay, a bias-controlled multiplex PCR, was used to amplify TCRbeta CDR3 regions from genomic DNA. As for how the authors treated the data: Within the assay, amplification of reference gene primers was used to estimate how many nucleated cells each sample contained. To quantify the absolute abundance of each unique TCRbeta CDR3 rearrangement, sequence reads were collapsed and filtered. For each sample, productive Simpson clonality was calculated as the square root of Simpson's diversity index across productive rearrangements. TCRdb carries this immuneACCESS record with in-frame sequences only. Its versions omit some clonotypes, under half of them owing to an unresolved V gene in the studies checked, with the rest unexplained. From that table come the V and J calls and clone size; the DNA was used to work out D and trimming. This sample has 130,000 to 150,000 clones in its table, and around 80% of those were observed once. The ten largest make up approximately 3.6% of the sample.

This clone appeared a few times. It lacks a known antigen. No per-base quality is available; no much larger clone lies one base away. The CDR3 holds 15 amino acids from the cysteine to the phenylalanine. Of all the DNA, just the CDR3 is kept, 45 bases in frame from base 1. Taken from the germline V gene, the CDR1 and CDR2 loops are SNHLY and FYNNEI. The V and J ends are trimmed by 4 bases and 4 bases, leaving 16 bases between them. Broad study findings and their caveats: The quantity of clinical and demographic metadata differed by source and by participant and was supplied without curation.

Each collaborating institution followed its own protocols to collect whole blood in K2EDTA tubes. Collaborator samples were shipped for TCRbeta analysis as frozen whole blood, isolated PBMCs, or DNA extracted from either sample type. Sample: peripheral blood. The clonotype comes from a man in his 60s with acute or convalescent COVID-19. The rearranged segments are TRBV2 and TRBJ1-1; possibly the D gene is TRBD1, per 6 matching bases. The CDR3 corresponds to CASSVGGLVGTEAFF. The DNA sequence follows: TGTGCCAGCAGTGTAGGGGGTCTCGTAGGCACTGAAGCTTTCTTT.